This entry features one T cell receptor beta chain sequence. Its antigen is not identified. CDR1 LNHDA and CDR2 SQIVND come from the germline V gene (reference sequence). The CDR3 is 16 amino acids. Trimming took 9 bases from V and 5 from J, leaving 24 bases between them. PCR was performed using 60 Vbeta and 13 Jbeta primers. Here immunoSEQ multiplex PCR was the method, and the copy in TCRdb shows in-frame clones only, minus some. The sample holds under 200,000 clones; around 83% are singletons and the top ten take 1.5% to 2%. This sample was included in a study of cytomegalovirus exposure and HLA in healthy donors. About the study: The study placed over 65% of its approximately 400 genotyped donors in the Caucasian-associated ancestry cluster.

Study results and caveats: Sequencing likely caused a cluster of highly shared sequence variants. A few chains linked to CMV were shown in vitro to be specific for CMV antigens. The authors listed about 170 TCR beta chains as cytomegalovirus-associated.

The J gene is TRBJ2-3, the V gene TRBV19, with D maybe TRBD2 (6 bases). Sequenced sample: PBMCs. The sequence was collected from a young woman in good health and CMV-seronegative. The CDR3 reads CASCKSGTLIGDTQYF. In nucleotides, the CDR3 is TGTGCCAGCTGTAAATCCGGGACTCTTATCGGAGATACGCAGTATTTT.